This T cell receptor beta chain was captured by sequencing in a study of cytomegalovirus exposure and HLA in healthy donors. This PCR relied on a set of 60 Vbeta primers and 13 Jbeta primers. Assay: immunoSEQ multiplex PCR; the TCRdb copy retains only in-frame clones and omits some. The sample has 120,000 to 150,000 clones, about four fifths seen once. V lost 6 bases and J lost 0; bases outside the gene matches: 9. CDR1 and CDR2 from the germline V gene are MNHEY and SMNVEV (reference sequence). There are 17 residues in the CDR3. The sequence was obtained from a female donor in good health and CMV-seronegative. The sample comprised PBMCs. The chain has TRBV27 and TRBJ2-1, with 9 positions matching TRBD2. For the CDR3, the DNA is TGTGCCAGCAGCGATCCTTTAGCGGGAGCCTCCTACAATGAGCAGTTCTTC. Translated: CASSDPLAGASYNEQFF.